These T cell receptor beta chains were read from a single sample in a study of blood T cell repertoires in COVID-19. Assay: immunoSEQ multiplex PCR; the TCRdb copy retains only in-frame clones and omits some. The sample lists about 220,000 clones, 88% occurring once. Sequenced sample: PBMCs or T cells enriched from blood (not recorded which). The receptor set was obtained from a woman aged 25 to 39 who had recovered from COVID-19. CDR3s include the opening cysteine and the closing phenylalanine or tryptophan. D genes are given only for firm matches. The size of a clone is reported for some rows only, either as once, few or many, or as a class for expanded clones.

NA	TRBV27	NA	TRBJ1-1	CASSLSDRFTEAFF	TGTGCCAGCAGTTTATCTGACAGGTTCACTGAAGCTTTCTTT
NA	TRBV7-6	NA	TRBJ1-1	CASSPRIGGDTEAFF	TGTGCCAGCAGCCCTAGGATAGGAGGGGACACTGAAGCTTTCTTT
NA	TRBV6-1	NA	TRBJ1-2	CASSEGRGPYGYTF	TGTGCCAGCAGTGAAGGCAGGGGACCCTATGGCTACACCTTC
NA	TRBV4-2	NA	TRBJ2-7	CASSMTGTRSSYEQYF	TGTGCCAGCAGCATGACCGGGACACGGAGCTCCTACGAGCAGTACTTC
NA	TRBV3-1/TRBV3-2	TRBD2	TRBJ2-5	CASSQARGDLAQETQYF	TGTGCCAGCAGCCAAGCCCGGGGGGACCTTGCTCAAGAGACCCAGTACTTC
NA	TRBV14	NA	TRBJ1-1	CASSRWSGRQNTEAFF	TGTGCCAGCAGTCGTTGGTCGGGTCGGCAGAACACTGAAGCTTTCTTT
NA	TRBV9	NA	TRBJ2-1	CASSADTVLSSYNEQFF	TGTGCCAGCAGCGCGGACACCGTGCTATCCTCCTACAATGAGCAGTTCTTC
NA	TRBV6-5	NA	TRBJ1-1	CASSPRGTMNTEAFF	TGTGCCAGCAGCCCGAGGGGGACGATGAACACTGAAGCTTTCTTT
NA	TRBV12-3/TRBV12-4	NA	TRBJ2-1	CASSPQGEQFF	TGTGCCAGCAGTCCACAGGGAGAGCAGTTCTTC
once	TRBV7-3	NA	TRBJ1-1	CASSFSRSEAFF	TGTGCCAGCAGCTTCTCCCGGTCTGAAGCTTTCTTT
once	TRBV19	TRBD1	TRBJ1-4	CASSISSGTGEKLFF	TGTGCCAGTAGTATAAGTTCCGGGACAGGGGAAAAACTGTTTTTT
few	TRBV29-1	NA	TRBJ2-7	CSGRGTSEQYF	TGCAGCGGACGCGGGACCTCCGAGCAGTACTTC
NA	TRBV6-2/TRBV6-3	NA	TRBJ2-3	CASSGLAADTQYF	TGTGCCAGCAGTGGGCTAGCAGCAGATACGCAGTATTTT
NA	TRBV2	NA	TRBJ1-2	CASSVDSNYGYTF	TGTGCCAGCAGTGTAGACAGCAACTATGGCTACACCTTC
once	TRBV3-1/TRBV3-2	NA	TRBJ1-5	CASRQGNQPQHF	TGTGCCAGTAGACAGGGCAATCAGCCCCAGCATTTT
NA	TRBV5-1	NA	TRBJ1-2	CASSNLQGHLNYGYTF	TGCGCCAGCAGCAACCTACAGGGACACTTAAACTATGGCTACACCTTC
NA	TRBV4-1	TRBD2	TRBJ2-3	CASSQDGLASSTDTQYF	TGCGCCAGCAGCCAAGATGGACTAGCGAGTAGCACAGATACGCAGTATTTT
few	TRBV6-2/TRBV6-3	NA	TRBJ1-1	CASSYAAGHERPEAFF	TGTGCCAGCAGTTACGCGGCCGGACATGAGAGGCCTGAAGCTTTCTTT
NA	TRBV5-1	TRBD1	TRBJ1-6	CASRSAGTGFSPLHF	TGCGCCAGCAGAAGCGCCGGGACAGGGTTTTCACCCCTCCACTTT
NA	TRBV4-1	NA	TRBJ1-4	CASSQLSGREKLFF	TGCGCCAGCAGCCAATTGTCAGGAAGAGAAAAACTGTTTTTT
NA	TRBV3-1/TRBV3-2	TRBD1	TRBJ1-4	CASKTGVSNEKLFF	TGTGCCAGCAAAACAGGGGTTTCTAATGAAAAACTGTTTTTT
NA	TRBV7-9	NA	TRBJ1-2	CASSWQPGVEGYTF	TGTGCCAGCAGCTGGCAACCCGGGGTGGAGGGCTACACCTTC
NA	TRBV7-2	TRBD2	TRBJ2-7	CASSGRLAGTYEQYF	TGTGCCAGCAGCGGCCGACTAGCGGGGACCTACGAGCAGTACTTC
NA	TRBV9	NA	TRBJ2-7	CASSAVQGLDEQYF	TGTGCCAGCAGCGCCGTACAGGGCCTCGACGAGCAGTACTTC
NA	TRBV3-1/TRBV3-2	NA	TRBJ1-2	CASSQDLREGYGYTF	TGTGCCAGCAGCCAAGATCTTAGGGAGGGCTATGGCTACACCTTC
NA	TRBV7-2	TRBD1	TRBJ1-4	CASSRDRGQNEKLFF	TGTGCCAGCAGCAGAGACAGGGGGCAGAATGAAAAACTGTTTTTT
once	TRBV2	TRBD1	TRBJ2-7	CASSGGRGRLEQYF	TGTGCCAGCAGTGGCGGCAGGGGGCGCTTGGAGCAGTACTTC
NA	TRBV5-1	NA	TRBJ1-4	CASSLGQGIEKLFF	TGCGCCAGCAGCTTGGGGCAGGGAATTGAAAAACTGTTTTTT